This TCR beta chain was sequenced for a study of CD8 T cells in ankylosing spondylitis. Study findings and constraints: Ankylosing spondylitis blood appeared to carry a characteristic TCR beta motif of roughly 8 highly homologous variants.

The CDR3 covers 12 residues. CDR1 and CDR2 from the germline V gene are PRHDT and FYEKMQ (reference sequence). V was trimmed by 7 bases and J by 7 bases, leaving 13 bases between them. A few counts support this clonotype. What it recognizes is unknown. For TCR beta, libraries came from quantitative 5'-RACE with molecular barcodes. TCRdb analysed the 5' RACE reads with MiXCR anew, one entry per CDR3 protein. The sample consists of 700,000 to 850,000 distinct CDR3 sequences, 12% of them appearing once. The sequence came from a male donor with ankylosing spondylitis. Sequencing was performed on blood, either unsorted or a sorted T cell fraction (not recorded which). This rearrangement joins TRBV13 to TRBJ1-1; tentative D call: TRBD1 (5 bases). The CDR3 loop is CASTQRGGEAFF. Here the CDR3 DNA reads TGTGCCAGCACTCAGAGGGGCGGTGAAGCTTTCTTT. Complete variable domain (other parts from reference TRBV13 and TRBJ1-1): AAGVIQSPRHLIKEKRETATLKCYPIPRHDTVYWYQQGPGQDPQFLISFYEKMQSDKGSIPDRFSAQQFSDYHSELNMSSLELGDSALYFCASTQRGGEAFFGQGTRLTVV.